This note documents a single TCR beta chain sequence. Its antigen is not yet known. No clone much larger than this one lies a single base away; base qualities are absent. The data were taken from a study of T cell repertoires in cytomegalovirus infection (dated by TCRdb to between 2018 and 2021). About the investigation overall: The peptide stimulations were aimed at well-studied HLA-B-restricted epitopes as well as recently identified HLA-C-restricted CMV epitopes, whose presentation resists viral immunomodulation. Because public TCR beta signatures pointed to carriage of CMV infection together with the matching HLA type, the HLA type of each donor mattered for the analysis. Overall study outcomes, separate from this receptor: The ex vivo response was dominated by HLA-C-restricted CMV-specific TCR beta clonotypes, which also provided the single most frequent clonotype in two of eight donors. Cumulative frequency of public TCR beta family members discriminated carriers of CMV infection plus the relevant HLA type in this cohort and an independent approximately 360-donor cohort.

This specimen's treatment or condition label, interpreted: in vitro stimulation with specific CMV peptide epitopes to enrich CMV-specific T cells. Sequencing instrument: Illumina HiSeq 1500. TCRdb took the public reads, trimmed them with fastp at Q25, ran MiXCR for clone calling and kept in-frame beta chains. Here each entry gathers all rows of one CDR3 protein and keeps the most common genes and DNA. The sample table contains about 500,000 distinct CDR3 sequences; only one count was recorded for 25% to 35% of them. In total, the top ten clones hold roughly 15% of the sample. The sequences come from cultured PBMCs, collected from culture after CMV antigen stimulation. This TCR was sampled from a human donor in good health (CMV status not recorded). Some clones in this sample may be carry-over from other donors' samples.

The nucleotides are TGTGCCAGCAGTTACGAAATGACAGGGTTTCTCACTGGCTACACCTTC. Its translation is CASSYEMTGFLTGYTF. The chain was built from TRBV6-6 and TRBJ1-2; 7 bases in the junction line up with TRBD1. The junction shows trimming of 2 bases on V and 7 bases on J, and the gene matches do not reach 13 bases of it. The CDR1 and CDR2 encoded by the germline V gene (reference sequence) are MNHNY and SVGAGI. The CDR3 covers 16 residues, taking in both the cysteine and the phenylalanine. Only CDR3 DNA remains: 48 bases, in frame from the first base.